In its sample, the clone carrying this TCR beta chain was seen a few times. In the study's own analysis: Estimates of nucleated cell counts were drawn from the amplification of reference gene primers. Sequencing used immunoSEQ multiplex PCR; TCRdb keeps in-frame clones, though not all of them. V, J and clone size were drawn from that table, and D and trimming were deduced from the DNA. The sample has about 24,000 clones; 60% to 75% are singletons. The data stem from a study of blood T cell repertoires in COVID-19. Study in general: From T cells, B-cell-depleted T cells, or PBMCs came the material, which was cDNA or gDNA.

Patients from Seattle were sampled longitudinally, starting during active infection. Per the germline V gene, CDR1 is MNHNY and CDR2 is SVGAGI (reference sequence). This CDR3 contains 14 residues. Trimming took off 2 bases at V and 5 bases at J, with 10 bases between the two ends. Sequenced sample: peripheral blood. The chain employs TRBV6-6 and TRBJ1-5; tentatively, D is TRBD1 (6 bases). The sequence was obtained from a man over 45 with COVID-19, enrolled during active disease. DNA of the CDR3: TGTGCCAGCAGTTACGGACAGCCCGATCAGCCCCAGCATTTT. This encodes CASSYGQPDQPQHF.